This is a list of T cell receptor beta chains from one sample in a study of T cells in Graves' hyperthyroidism and ophthalmopathy. TCRdb recomputed calls from the multiplex PCR reads with MiXCR, one row per CDR3 protein. Altogether about 500,000 distinct CDR3 sequences are present, roughly a sixth being singletons, with the ten largest covering about 17%. The material sequenced was blood. These TCRs come from a woman younger than 35 with Graves' hyperthyroidism. Each CDR3 is given with its conserved first and last residue. Each record gives: V gene, D gene, clone size, J gene, CDR3 protein, CDR3 DNA. A D gene is named only where the DNA matches it firmly. Some rows have no size entry. The others give once, few or many, or a class for an expanded clone.

>TRBV24-1|TRBD1|few|TRBJ2-6
CATSDPTGTDSGANVLTF
TGTGCCACCAGTGACCCGACCGGGACAGACTCTGGGGCCAACGTCCTGACTTTC
>TRBV30|-|many|TRBJ2-7
CAWSPPVGILYEQYF
TGTGCCTGGAGTCCTCCCGTGGGAATACTCTACGAGCAGTACTTC
>TRBV5-1|TRBD1|few|TRBJ1-1
CASSINTGEAEAFF
TGCGCCAGCAGTATAAACACAGGGGAGGCGGAAGCTTTCTTT
>TRBV20-1|TRBD2|-|TRBJ2-2
CSAGGLAGEAGELFF
TGCAGTGCTGGGGGGCTAGCGGGAGAGGCAGGGGAGCTGTTTTTT
>TRBV3-1|TRBD1|many|TRBJ2-7
CASSGTGPSFEQYF
TGTGCCAGCAGCGGGACAGGGCCTAGCTTCGAGCAGTACTTC
>TRBV14|-|-|TRBJ2-1
CASSQIFPWGAPPSYNEQFF
TGTGCCAGCAGCCAAATATTCCCCTGGGGAGCGCCGCCCTCCTACAATGAGCAGTTCTTC
>TRBV9|-|-|TRBJ1-1
CASSGFYGTEAFF
TGTGCCAGCAGCGGCTTTTACGGTACTGAAGCTTTCTTT
>TRBV6-1|-|many|TRBJ2-7
CASSVQGSSYEQYF
TGTGCCAGCAGTGTGCAGGGGTCCTCCTACGAGCAGTACTTC
>TRBV2|-|many|TRBJ2-7
CASSVISIRRDSYEQYF
TGTGCCAGCAGTGTTATTTCTATCCGTAGGGACTCCTACGAGCAGTACTTC
>TRBV20-1|TRBD2|few|TRBJ2-4
CSARETSVNIQYF
TGCAGTGCTAGAGAGACTAGCGTAAACATTCAGTACTTC
>TRBV18|-|-|TRBJ2-5
CASSPKGLRSQETQYF
TGTGCCAGCTCACCAAAGGGACTCAGGAGCCAAGAGACCCAGTACTTC
>TRBV15|-|few|TRBJ1-5
CATSRVAAYSNQPQHF
TGTGCCACCAGCAGAGTGGCAGCTTATAGCAATCAGCCCCAGCATTTT
>TRBV5-6|-|many|TRBJ1-2
CASSQIDRDYGYTF
TGTGCCAGCAGCCAGATCGACAGAGACTATGGCTACACCTTC
>TRBV2|TRBD1|many|TRBJ1-4
CASSPDRAWDEKLFF
TGTGCCAGCAGTCCCGACAGGGCATGGGATGAAAAACTGTTTTTT
>TRBV15|-|-|TRBJ2-7
CATRGRGTYEQYF
TGTGCCACCAGGGGCAGGGGAACCTACGAGCAGTACTTC
>TRBV28|TRBD1|-|TRBJ1-5
CASSLSSSRQGNHQPQHF
TGTGCCAGCAGTTTATCCTCCTCTAGACAGGGGAATCATCAGCCCCAGCATTTT
>TRBV27|-|-|TRBJ2-5
CASSKFGGAFRETQYF
TGTGCCAGCAGTAAATTCGGCGGAGCATTCAGGGAGACCCAGTACTTC
>TRBV6-1|-|many|TRBJ1-1
CASSALGPRATEAFF
TGTGCCAGCAGTGCTCTCGGGCCCCGGGCCACTGAAGCTTTCTTT
>TRBV5-1|-|many|TRBJ2-7
CASSLESSYEQYF
TGCGCCAGCAGCTTAGAAAGCTCCTACGAGCAGTACTTC
>TRBV10-3|TRBD1|many|TRBJ2-7
CAISESSWQATGTGNYEQYF
TGTGCCATCAGTGAGTCGAGTTGGCAAGCTACCGGGACAGGAAACTACGAGCAGTACTTC
>TRBV27|TRBD2|many|TRBJ2-5
CASSHRRGSGRGILETQYF
TGTGCCAGCAGTCACCGTCGCGGTAGCGGGAGGGGGATCTTGGAGACCCAGTACTTC
>TRBV19|-|-|TRBJ1-4
CASSTHRDAATNEKLFF
TGTGCCAGTAGTACACACCGGGACGCCGCAACTAATGAAAAACTGTTTTTT
>TRBV28|TRBD2|many|TRBJ2-5
CASIRVGRGETQYF
TGTGCCAGCATCCGCGTCGGGAGGGGAGAGACCCAGTACTTC
>TRBV6-2/TRBV6-3|-|-|TRBJ2-7
CASSLLGPPIYEQYF
TGTGCCAGCAGTCTCCTCGGCCCACCAATCTACGAGCAGTACTTC
>TRBV2|-|many|TRBJ1-1
CASIARQTNTEAFF
TGTGCCAGCATCGCCCGACAGACGAACACTGAAGCTTTCTTT
>TRBV27|-|many|TRBJ1-2
CASSGRYDGYTF
TGTGCCAGCAGCGGGCGTTATGATGGCTACACCTTC
>TRBV12-3/TRBV12-4|-|-|TRBJ2-2
CASTLSAGELFF
TGTGCCAGCACCCTATCGGCTGGGGAGCTGTTTTTT
>TRBV12-3/TRBV12-4|TRBD1|few|TRBJ1-1
CASGTGVAFF
TGTGCCAGCGGAACAGGGGTCGCTTTCTTT
>TRBV12-3/TRBV12-4|-|-|TRBJ1-2
CASRDYRESYTF
TGTGCCAGCAGGGACTACAGGGAGAGCTACACCTTC
>TRBV2|-|few|TRBJ1-4
CASSAGANEKLFF
TGTGCCAGCAGTGCAGGGGCTAATGAAAAACTGTTTTTT
>TRBV4-3|-|few|TRBJ1-2
CASSQAPSGYGYTF
TGCGCCAGCAGTCAAGCCCCCTCAGGATATGGCTACACCTTC
>TRBV19|-|-|TRBJ2-1
CASSIRVSYNEQFF
TGTGCCAGTAGTATCAGGGTTTCCTACAATGAGCAGTTCTTC
>TRBV12-3/TRBV12-4|-|few|TRBJ2-3
CASSFSLAGSTDTQYF
TGTGCCAGCAGTTTTTCTCTGGCGGGCAGCACAGATACGCAGTATTTT
>TRBV18|TRBD1|many|TRBJ1-5
CASSTDPPDRANQPQHF
TGTGCCAGCTCAACGGACCCCCCGGACAGGGCAAATCAGCCCCAGCATTTT
>TRBV29-1|-|-|TRBJ1-1
CSGGEGNTEAFF
TGCAGTGGGGGGGAAGGGAACACTGAAGCTTTCTTT
>TRBV4-3|TRBD1|few|TRBJ1-1
CASSQIFRGRRTEAFF
TGCGCCAGCAGCCAGATCTTTAGGGGGCGCCGGACTGAAGCTTTCTTT
>TRBV20-1|TRBD2|many|TRBJ2-7
CSAGLAGVYEQYF
TGCAGTGCTGGACTAGCGGGGGTGTACGAGCAGTACTTC
>TRBV29-1|-|many|TRBJ2-1
CSVEWGSGQDNEQFF
TGCAGCGTTGAATGGGGCAGCGGGCAAGACAATGAGCAGTTCTTC
>TRBV14|-|few|TRBJ2-7
CASSLGRWSSYEQYF
TGTGCCAGCAGTCTCGGACGGTGGAGCTCCTACGAGCAGTACTTC
>TRBV6-1|-|-|TRBJ1-1
CASSREGSGTEAFF
TGTGCCAGCAGCCGAGAGGGTAGTGGCACTGAAGCTTTCTTT
>TRBV7-9|TRBD1|many|TRBJ2-2
CASSRPGQITGELFF
TGTGCCAGCAGCCGCCCGGGACAGATCACCGGGGAGCTGTTTTTT
>TRBV27|TRBD1|few|TRBJ2-7
CASSFYIGQGYEQYF
TGTGCCAGCAGTTTTTACATTGGACAGGGATACGAGCAGTACTTC
>TRBV27|-|many|TRBJ2-3
CASSAPSSTDTQYF
TGTGCCAGCAGTGCCCCATCTAGCACAGATACGCAGTATTTT